The clone carrying this T cell receptor (beta chain) was counted between two and nine times. The antigen remains unidentified. From germline, CDR1 is SGHTA and CDR2 FQGNSA. Losses at the gene ends were 4 bases for V and 5 bases for J; bases not matched to a gene: 9. This CDR3 spans 15 amino acids. This sample is drawn from a study of T cell repertoires in cytomegalovirus infection. Study-wide background: Recently identified HLA-C-restricted CMV epitopes were used, and well-studied HLA-B-restricted CMV epitopes were used as well. The public TCR beta signatures pointed to both CMV infection and matching HLA type. General study points: Totalled public TCR beta family frequency picked out people who carried CMV plus the relevant HLA. It was HLA-C-restricted CMV-specific TCR beta clonotypes that dominated the response ex vivo.

TCRdb re-called the reads with MiXCR, one entry per CDR3 protein. The sample carries more than 300,000 distinct CDR3 sequences, around a third recorded once. V usage is TRBV7-2 and J usage is TRBJ1-1, with 8 positions matching TRBD1. The sequence was collected from a human donor in good health (CMV status not recorded). Some clones in this sample may be carry-over from other donors' samples. The starting material was cultured PBMCs, obtained from culture after CMV antigen stimulation. The CDR3 coding sequence is TGTGCCAGCAGCTCGGGACAGGCTTTCGGTACTGAAGCTTTCTTT. Translated, it gives CASSSGQAFGTEAFF. Together with reference TRBV7-2 and TRBJ1-1, the CDR3 gives the full variable domain: GAGVSQSPSNKVTEKGKDVELRCDPISGHTALYWYRQSLGQGLEFLIYFQGNSAPDKSGLPSDRFSAERTGGSVSTLTIQRTQQEDSAVYLCASSSGQAFGTEAFFGQGTRLTVV.